Each of the 21 T cell receptor beta chains below was sequenced from the same sample in a study of T cell responses to AZD1222 COVID-19 vaccine. TCRdb keeps only in-frame clones here, not all; method: immunoSEQ multiplex PCR. Here the sample spans 100,000 to 130,000 clones, around 90% being singletons. Specimen: peripheral blood, collected 28 days after the second AZD1222 dose. The receptors stem from an adult who received the AZD1222 COVID-19 vaccine.

V and J are TRBV5-4 and TRBJ2-1; D not resolved. Per the germline V gene, CDR1 is SGHNT and CDR2 is YYREEE (reference sequence). V lost 3 bases and J 5 bases, leaving 3 bases between the germline ends. The CDR3 is 11 residues long. CDR3 protein: CASSSNNEQFF. The CDR3 DNA is TGTGCCAGCAGCTCTAACAATGAGCAGTTCTTC.

The chain combines TRBV9 with TRBJ2-1; no clear D gene. V was clipped by 0 bases and J by 7 bases, with 8 bases between them. Germline CDR1 is SGDLS and CDR2 is YYNGEE. This CDR3 is 13 amino acids long. The CDR3 DNA reads TGTGCCAGCAGCGTAGAATTGTTGAATGAGCAGTTCTTC. The encoded protein is CASSVELLNEQFF.

The rearrangement joins TRBV27 to TRBJ1-5; TRBD1 matches 9 bases. This CDR3 has 14 amino acids. V shed 5 bases, J shed 5 bases, and the junction held 4 bases outside the gene matches. Germline V gives CDR1 MNHEY, CDR2 SMNVEV (reference sequence). DNA of the CDR3: TGTGCCAGCAGTCTCGGGACAGGGCATCAGCCCCAGCATTTT. Encoded protein: CASSLGTGHQPQHF.

The count of this clone is one. The CDR3 reads CATGTLGANVLTF. The CDR3 nucleotides read TGTGCCACCGGGACACTGGGGGCCAACGTCCTGACTTTC. The chain uses TRBV12-3 or TRBV12-4 and TRBJ2-6, with D perhaps TRBD1 (6 bases). The CDR3 has 13 residues. V was cut by 10 bases and J by 4 bases, with 11 bases left in between.

This chain connects TRBV9 to TRBJ2-1, with D possibly matching TRBD1 (5 bases). V lost 3 bases, J lost 0 bases, and 16 bases lay in between. Looked up from germline, CDR1 is SGDLS and CDR2 is YYNGEE. The CDR3 sequence is 17 residues long. The CDR3 DNA reads as TGTGCCAGCAGCGGTAGCCGGACACAAAGCTCCTACAATGAGCAGTTCTTC. Translated, it gives CASSGSRTQSSYNEQFF.

The gene calls are TRBV25-1 and TRBJ1-4; D is unclear. The V gene's germline CDR1 is MGHDK and CDR2 SYGVNS. The CDR3 covers 15 residues. Trimming removed 5 bases at V and 5 bases at J, with 15 bases between. The CDR3 spells CASSRPGGENEKLFF. CDR3 coding DNA: TGTGCCAGCAGTCGCCCCGGAGGCGAGAATGAAAAACTGTTTTTT.

This clone was found once. The CDR3 sequence: CASSLTTSGGPYQETQYF. Here the CDR3 DNA reads TGCGCCAGCAGCCTGACGACTAGCGGGGGCCCTTACCAAGAGACCCAGTACTTC. V gene TRBV5-1 combines with J gene TRBJ2-5; 12 bases are a match to TRBD2. This CDR3 spans 18 amino acids. Germline-derived CDR1 and CDR2 are SGHRS and YFSETQ. Trimming removed 4 bases from V and 0 bases from J; junction bases left unmatched: 10.

The chain is built from TRBV27 and TRBJ1-1; D is uncertain. The germline V and J ends were trimmed by 8 bases and 5 bases, with 9 bases remaining between them. CDR3 length equals 11 residues. CDR1 is MNHEY and CDR2 is SMNVEV in the germline V gene (reference sequence). The CDR3 region has the DNA TGTGCCAGCCGCCGGGGTACTGAAGCTTTCTTT. It yields the protein CASRRGTEAFF.

V gene TRBV3-1 (or the pseudogene TRBV3-2) combines with J gene TRBJ1-1, with TRBD1 matching 7 bases. Germline trimming cut 4 bases from V and 0 bases from J; bases unmatched to any gene: 5. The germline gives CDR1 LGHDT, CDR2 YNNKEL (reference sequence). The CDR3 has 15 amino acids. The CDR3 nucleotides are TGTGCCAGCAGCCCTCCTAGGGGGCTGAACACTGAAGCTTTCTTT. This encodes CASSPPRGLNTEAFF.

This clone appeared a few times. The chain uses TRBV5-1 and TRBJ2-7; either TRBD1 or TRBD2 may supply D (5 bases each). Trimming took off 0 bases at V and 2 bases at J, with 15 bases between the two ends. The CDR3 contains 16 residues. Germline CDR1 is SGHRS and CDR2 is YFSETQ. The CDR3 loop reads CASSLEGPRAAYEQYF. The CDR3, as DNA: TGCGCCAGCAGCTTGGAGGGACCCAGGGCGGCCTACGAGCAGTACTTC.

The rearrangement uses TRBV7-8 and TRBJ1-3; no reliable D call. Germline CDR1 SGHVS, CDR2 FQNEAQ. The CDR3 consists of 16 residues. V lost 1 base and J 0 bases, leaving 10 bases between the germline ends. In nucleotides, the CDR3 is TGTGCCAGCAGCTTAGTTTTGTGGTCCTCTGGAAACACCATATATTTT. Translation: CASSLVLWSSGNTIYF. Full variable domain (missing parts from reference TRBV7-8 and TRBJ1-3): GAGVSQSPRYKVAKRGQDVALRCDPISGHVSLFWYQQALGQGPEFLTYFQNEAQLDKSGLPSDRFFAERPEGSVSTLKIQRTQQEDSAVYLCASSLVLWSSGNTIYFGEGSWLTVV.

This rearrangement joins TRBV7-9 to TRBJ2-1; 8 positions agree with TRBD2. V gave up 8 bases and J gave up 3 bases; unmatched junction bases: 3. CDR1 is SEHNR, CDR2 FQNEAQ, per germline (reference sequence). CDR3 length: 13 residues. This CDR3 is CASQSGGYNEQFF. The CDR3 DNA reads as TGTGCCAGCCAGAGCGGGGGCTACAATGAGCAGTTCTTC.

CDR3 nucleotide sequence: TGTGCCAGCAGCAAAACAGGGGAGGATTCACCCCTCCACTTT. It is translated as CASSKTGEDSPLHF. The V gene is TRBV7-9, the J gene TRBJ1-6; 7 nucleotides align to TRBD1. V was clipped by 5 bases and J by 8 bases; unmatched bases: 6. CDR1 and CDR2 (germline): SEHNR, FQNEAQ (reference sequence). The CDR3 consists of 14 residues.

CDR3 sequence (DNA): TGCGCCAGCAAGTGGCGGACAGGGGGCAATCAGCCCCAGCATTTT. The encoded protein is CASKWRTGGNQPQHF. The V call is TRBV5-1, the J call TRBJ1-5; the match to TRBD1 covers 9 bases. This CDR3 has 15 amino acids. Germline CDR1 SGHRS, CDR2 YFSETQ. V dropped 6 bases and J dropped 2; count of bases not matched to a gene: 6.

The chain recombines TRBV15 with TRBJ1-1; TRBD1 is a possible D gene (5 bases). The germline V and J ends were trimmed by 5 bases and 4 bases, with 17 bases remaining between them. Germline CDR1 is LNHNV and CDR2 is YYDKDF (reference sequence). The CDR3 is 15 residues long. CDR3: CATSSRLEGFTEAFF. The CDR3 region has the DNA TGTGCCACCAGCTCCCGCCTAGAGGGGTTCACTGAAGCTTTCTTT. The whole variable domain, filled in from reference TRBV15 and TRBJ1-1, reads DAMVIQNPRYQVTQFGKPVTLSCSQTLNHNVMYWYQQKSSQAPKLLFHYYDKDFNNEADTPDNFQSRRPNTSFCFLDIRSPGLGDTAMYLCATSSRLEGFTEAFFGQGTRLTVV.

The rearrangement joins TRBV12-3 or TRBV12-4 to TRBJ2-1; perhaps TRBD1 as D (5 bases). Trimming took 6 bases from V and 3 from J, leaving 9 bases between them. CDR3 length equals 13 residues. The DNA of the CDR3 is TGTGCCAGCAGCCTTGACAGCTACAATGAGCAGTTCTTC. Translated: CASSLDSYNEQFF.

V and J are TRBV2 and TRBJ1-2; tentatively, D is TRBD1 (6 bases). The CDR3 runs 14 residues. With 8 bases removed from V and 4 bases from J, the gap between germline ends came to 17 bases. Germline-derived CDR1 and CDR2 are SNHLY and FYNNEI. The CDR3 reads CASLQGRGLYGYTF. CDR3 DNA: TGTGCCAGCCTACAGGGAAGAGGCCTCTATGGCTACACCTTC.

The genes are TRBV18 and TRBJ1-5, with D maybe TRBD1 (6 bases). Looked up from germline, CDR1 is KGHSH and CDR2 is LQKENI. Trimming shortened V by 5 bases and J by 0 bases, and 8 bases separated the two germline ends. CDR3 length: 14 amino acids. CDR3 amino acids: CASSVDSSNQPQHF. CDR3 in DNA: TGTGCCAGCTCAGTGGACAGTAGCAATCAGCCCCAGCATTTT.

The V call is TRBV7-9, the J call TRBJ2-3; D gene unclear. Germline CDR1 is SEHNR and CDR2 is FQNEAQ (reference sequence). V was cut by 1 base and J by 0 bases, with 8 bases left in between. This CDR3 region has 15 residues. CDR3 region: CASSLGLTSTDTQYF. The CDR3 coding sequence is TGTGCCAGCAGCTTAGGCCTGACTAGCACAGATACGCAGTATTTT.

V and J are TRBV29-1 and TRBJ1-2; 9 bases align to TRBD1. The CDR3 consists of 13 residues. The germline V gene has CDR1 SQVTM and CDR2 ANQGSEA. V gave up 4 bases and J gave up 4 bases; unmatched junction bases: 4. The CDR3: CSVGTGVGYGYTF. CDR3 nucleotides: TGCAGCGTTGGGACAGGGGTCGGCTATGGCTACACCTTC.

The J gene is TRBJ2-7, the V gene TRBV29-1; TRBD2 might be the D (5 bases). V lost 2 bases and J lost 6, with 8 bases in between. CDR1 is SQVTM, CDR2 ANQGSEA, per germline. The CDR3 runs to 11 residues. The chain's CDR3 is CSVELGAEQYF. The DNA for the CDR3 is TGCAGCGTTGAACTGGGAGCCGAGCAGTACTTC.